This passage covers 17 T cell receptor beta chains from one sample sequenced in a study of blood T cell repertoires in COVID-19 (TCRdb year 2020). The library was made by the immunoSEQ multiplex PCR assay. The source is immuneACCESS, and TCRdb retained only in-frame sequences with V and J called. Part of the clones is not carried over; for the studies checked, unresolved V genes explain less than half of this, and the remainder is unexplained. The sample yields about 50,000 clones; approximately 88% were counted once. Together, the top ten hold less than 2.5% of the sample. The source material was peripheral blood. The source is a human donor in a cohort sampled during active COVID-19.

The genes are TRBV7-2 and TRBJ1-5, with 8 positions matching TRBD1. The CDR3 consists of 15 residues. Germline CDR1 reads SGHTA; CDR2 reads FQGNSA. J gave up 0 bases and V 5 bases, and 3 bases lay outside the gene matches. This CDR3 reads CASSPDRGSNQPQHF. DNA for the CDR3: TGTGCCAGCAGCCCCGACAGGGGTAGCAATCAGCCCCAGCATTTT.

Here the CDR3 DNA reads TGTGCCACCAGCAGAGAAGGAGGGTTTCAGAATCAGCCCCAGCATTTT. It is translated as CATSREGGFQNQPQHF. This chain links TRBV15 with TRBJ1-5; no clear D. The V end was cut by 0 bases, the J end by 4 bases, with 13 bases between. Germline lookup yields CDR1 LNHNV and CDR2 YYDKDF (reference sequence). The CDR3 has 16 residues.

J is TRBJ2-7 and V is TRBV11-2, with 9 bases lining up with TRBD1. This CDR3 is built from 16 residues. Germline-derived CDR1 and CDR2 are SGHAT and FQNNGV. J was trimmed by 5 bases and V by 5 bases; bases with no gene match: 13. DNA of the CDR3: TGTGCCAGCAGCCCATGGCCGGGACAGGGCTCTCACGAGCAGTACTTC. It specifies CASSPWPGQGSHEQYF.

V gene TRBV6-2 or TRBV6-3 combines with J gene TRBJ2-7; D might be TRBD1 (7 bases). Germline CDR1 is MNHEY and CDR2 is SVGEGT. The V gene lost 3 bases and the J gene lost 5 bases, with 17 bases spanning the gap. The CDR3 consists of 15 residues. The CDR3 DNA follows: TGTGCCAGCAGTTATTTCGGCAGGGGGGCGGACGAGCAGTACTTC. It is translated as CASSYFGRGADEQYF.

The V gene is TRBV19, the J gene TRBJ2-3, with a weak D call TRBD2 (5 bases). Trimming took off 0 bases at V and 3 bases at J, with 10 bases between the two ends. CDR1 and CDR2 (germline): LNHDA, SQIVND (reference sequence). The CDR3 has 15 residues. CDR3 in DNA: TGTGCCAGTAGTATAGATATAGCGACGACAGATACGCAGTATTTT. This translates into CASSIDIATTDTQYF.

The chain joins TRBV28 to TRBJ1-2, with 8 bases aligning to TRBD1. The length of the CDR3 is 14 residues. The trim removed 5 bases at V and 4 bases at J, leaving 6 bases unmatched. CDR1 MDHEN and CDR2 SYDVKM come from the germline V gene. CDR3 loop: CASSLAGGGYGYTF. The CDR3 DNA reads TGTGCCAGCAGTCTGGCAGGGGGCGGCTATGGCTACACCTTC.

The V gene is TRBV24-1, the J gene TRBJ1-3; D is possibly TRBD1 (5 bases). Germline CDR1 and CDR2: KGHDR and SFDVKD. The germline V and J ends were trimmed by 9 bases and 1 base, with 12 bases remaining between them. The CDR3 runs to 14 residues. CDR3 in amino acids: CATFRVVSGNTIYF. CDR3 nucleotides: TGTGCCACCTTCAGGGTTGTATCTGGAAACACCATATATTTT.

The chain joins TRBV4-3 to TRBJ2-2; 9 bases match TRBD2. The CDR3 runs to 18 residues. After removal of 0 bases from V and 2 bases from J, the junction contained 7 bases not matched to a gene. From germline, CDR1 is LGHNA and CDR2 YSLEER. The CDR3: CASSQDILAGVNTGELFF. The CDR3 DNA reads TGCGCCAGCAGCCAAGATATTTTAGCGGGGGTCAACACCGGGGAGCTGTTTTTT.

This clone occurred once. This chain connects TRBV10-3 to TRBJ1-1; possibly TRBD1 for D (5 bases). Trimming left V 2 bases short and J 4 bases short, with 14 bases between. Per germline, CDR1 ENHRY and CDR2 SYGVKD. CDR3 length: 15 residues. DNA of the CDR3: TGTGCCATCAGTGAGCAGGTTTCGGGGGGCACTGAAGCTTTCTTT. Its translation is CAISEQVSGGTEAFF.

V is TRBV4-1 and J is TRBJ1-1; 8 positions agree with TRBD1. This CDR3 spans 15 amino acids. The ends lost 4 bases at V and 0 bases at J; junction bases unmatched: 4. Germline V lookup: CDR1 MGHRA, CDR2 YSYEKL. The DNA of the CDR3 is TGCGCCAGCAGCCCCGCGACAGGGGTGAACACTGAAGCTTTCTTT. As protein: CASSPATGVNTEAFF.

This clone was observed a handful of times. As DNA, the CDR3 is TGTGCCAGCAGCCAAGTAGGGGGTAATTCACCCCTCCACTTT. This encodes CASSQVGGNSPLHF. This sequence joins TRBV4-2 and TRBJ1-6; D is perhaps TRBD1 (6 bases). Germline V gene lookup returns CDR1 LGHNA and CDR2 YNFKEQ. Trimming removed 1 base at V and 6 bases at J, with 7 bases between. The CDR3 covers 14 residues.

V is TRBV7-7 and J is TRBJ2-5; 12 bases map to TRBD2. Germline loops: CDR1 SSHAT, CDR2 FNYEAQ (reference sequence). J gave up 5 bases and V 4 bases, and 17 bases lay outside the gene matches. This CDR3 has 19 amino acids. CDR3 DNA: TGTGCCAGCAGCTCGAGAGAACTTTGGACTAGCGGGGTGGGCGAGACCCAGTACTTC. It specifies CASSSRELWTSGVGETQYF.

The chain joins TRBV7-3 to TRBJ2-1; 7 bases align to TRBD2. Trimming at V came to 2 bases and at J to 4 bases, leaving 5 bases not matched to a gene. CDR1 and CDR2 (germline): SGHTA, FQGTGA. CDR3 length: 15 amino acids. The CDR3 is CASSLAGEDYNEQFF. In DNA form, the CDR3 reads TGTGCCAGCAGCTTAGCGGGGGAAGATTACAATGAGCAGTTCTTC.

V is TRBV6-2 or TRBV6-3 and J is TRBJ2-7; 9 nucleotides align to TRBD1. The CDR3 covers 15 residues. Germline lookup yields CDR1 MNHEY and CDR2 SVGEGT. Trimming at V came to 4 bases and at J to 4 bases, leaving 8 bases not matched to a gene. The CDR3 loop is CASSSSGQGRYEQYF. CDR3 coding DNA: TGTGCCAGCAGTTCCTCGGGACAGGGACGGTACGAGCAGTACTTC.

The J gene is TRBJ1-1, the V gene TRBV6-2 or TRBV6-3; possible D gene TRBD1, 6 bases. CDR1 MNHEY and CDR2 SVGEGT come from the germline V gene. The V and J ends lost 4 bases and 0 bases respectively, with 12 bases between them. The CDR3 contains 15 residues. The CDR3 region has the DNA TGTGCCAGCAGTTCCCGGCAGGGGTTGAACACTGAAGCTTTCTTT. It specifies CASSSRQGLNTEAFF.

The chain has TRBV19 and TRBJ2-5, with TRBD2 matching over 12 bases. CDR1 and CDR2 (germline): LNHDA, SQIVND (reference sequence). The CDR3 has 14 residues. J was trimmed by 3 bases and V by 4 bases; bases with no gene match: 0. The CDR3 is CASSRLAGEETQYF. The CDR3 nucleotides are TGTGCCAGTAGTAGACTAGCGGGAGAAGAGACCCAGTACTTC.

The J gene is TRBJ1-1, the V gene TRBV4-1, with D tentatively TRBD1 (5 bases). The V and J ends lost 0 bases and 5 bases respectively, with 13 bases between them. CDR1 is MGHRA, CDR2 YSYEKL, per germline. The CDR3 is made up of 15 amino acids. CDR3 sequence reads: CASSQDGGGRTEAFF. The CDR3 DNA reads as TGCGCCAGCAGCCAAGATGGGGGAGGTCGGACTGAAGCTTTCTTT.